The following is a TCR beta chain sequence with its context. Its antigen is still unknown. No qualities accompany the bases; no much larger clone lies one base away. The data derive from a study of T-cell reconstitution after alpha-beta-depleted transplantation in children (dated by TCRdb to the mid-2010s). Describing the broader study: T-cell immune reconstitution after TCRalphabeta/CD19-depleted allogeneic hematopoietic cell transplantation in children was quantitatively tracked in the study by means of TCR repertoire profiling.

General conclusions and limits of the study: The high TCRbeta diversity at day 60 in some patients was ascribed to recipient T cells and intrathymic progenitors that had survived conditioning. The apparently early alphabetaT-cell count recovery about two months after transplant was reportedly dependent on only several hundred rapidly expanded clones derived from non-depleted graft cells. The frequencies of hyperexpanded clones fell over the following months, and after one year, T-cell counts and TCRbeta diversity were mostly attributed to newly produced T cells.

Taken with the paper, the label for treatment or condition translates to: allogeneic hematopoietic cell transplantation with graft depleted of TCRalphabeta T cells and CD19 B cells. Transplant recipients were children who received TCRalphabeta/CD19-depleted allogeneic hematopoietic cell grafts. The germline V gene (reference sequence) gives CDR1 as LNHNV and CDR2 as YYDKDF. From the cysteine up to the phenylalanine, the CDR3 has a length of 15 residues. CDR3 DNA is the only sequence kept; it has 45 bases, read in frame from the first base. The trim is 0 bases for V and 1 base for J, with a gap of 4 bases between the germline ends. The library was generated by PCR. The data were produced on an Illumina HiSeq 2500. Molecular barcoding was employed in the preparation of TCR libraries, with unique molecular identifiers being used to normalize TCRbeta repertoire quantification. TCRdb cleaned the public reads at Q25 with fastp, built clones with MiXCR and kept in-frame beta chains. When rows share a CDR3 protein, they turn into one entry using the most common DNA and genes. Across this sample there are about 210,000 distinct CDR3 sequences, with about 15% seen only once. About 45% of the sample is in the top ten clones.

Source: PBMCs, mostly from graft donor cells, taken 360 days after TCRalphabeta/CD19-depleted stem cell transplant. The sequence derives from a male patient aged 2-15 years who had a stem cell transplant for acute lymphoblastic leukemia, so the T cells may come from the graft donor. The chain joins TRBV15 to TRBJ2-6; confidence is insufficient to name the D gene. The CDR3 sequence is CATSRDFSGANVLTF. The DNA is TGTGCCACCAGCAGAGACTTTTCTGGGGCCAACGTCCTGACTTTC.